This TCR beta chain originates from a study of OX40 agonist ivuxolimab in advanced cancers. At the level of the study: Three patients, one with hepatocellular carcinoma and two with cutaneous melanoma, responded partially. Study-wide results and caveats: On average, CD8+ T cells showed a greater number of expanded clones than CD4+. Compared with others, partial responders at 0.1-3.0 mg/kg displayed clonal expansion among the lowest.

Measured with immunoSEQ multiplex PCR; TCRdb has only the in-frame clones, and not every one. Among 80,000 to 100,000 clones listed, approximately 90% were seen once. Remarks on this clone: Its antigen is unidentified.

Autoimmune disease history or systemic immunosuppression excluded patients. CDR1 is SGHTA, CDR2 FQGNSA, per germline. V was clipped by 1 base and J by 7 bases; unmatched bases: 5. The CDR3 loop spans 14 amino acids. The material was CD4+ or CD8+ T cells sorted from blood, obtained in a trial of the OX40 agonist ivuxolimab. This chain uses TRBV7-2 with TRBJ2-7; 9 nucleotides line up with TRBD1. This TCR derives from an adult with an advanced solid tumor such as melanoma, head and neck, liver or kidney cancer. CDR3 in amino acids: CASSLVQGAREQYF. As DNA, the CDR3 is TGTGCCAGCAGCTTAGTACAGGGGGCAAGGGAGCAGTACTTC.